A selection of T cell receptor beta chains follows, all from one sample in a study of T cells after yellow fever vaccination. TCRdb analysed the 5' RACE reads with MiXCR anew, one entry per CDR3 protein. The sample contains about 85,000 distinct CDR3 sequences, more than 10% of which appear only once. Here the sequenced sample was CD8+ T cells not binding an NS4B(214-222) dextramer, sorted from PBMCs, taken roughly 20 days after the first yellow fever vaccination. The source is a man aged 18 to 29 who received the YFV17D yellow fever vaccine. Each CDR3 is given with its conserved first and last residue. The D gene is left open where the match is weak. Expanded clones get a size class; other rows say once, few or many, or leave the size out.

j_call cdr3_length clone_size v_call d_call cdr3_nt cdr3_aa
TRBJ1-6 13 few TRBV7-9 . TGTGCCAGCAGCTTTGAGGTTAATTCACCCCTCCACTTT CASSFEVNSPLHF
TRBJ2-1 15 few TRBV6-1 TRBD2 TGTGCCAGCAGCCTGCTAGCGGGGGGGTACAATGAGCAGTTCTTC CASSLLAGGYNEQFF
TRBJ2-7 19 . TRBV11-1 . TGTGCCAGCAGCTCTACCATAAGCCGAGGGCGGGACTCCAGCTACGAGCAGTACTTC CASSSTISRGRDSSYEQYF
TRBJ1-1 13 few TRBV6-4 . TGTGCCAGCAGTGACCGGGACAACACTGAAGCTTTCTTT CASSDRDNTEAFF
TRBJ2-3 17 . TRBV7-3 TRBD2 TGTGCCAGCAGCTTAACGGGTCTAGCGGGGGACACAGATACGCAGTATTTT CASSLTGLAGDTDTQYF
TRBJ1-2 15 few TRBV12-3/TRBV12-4 . TGTGCCAGCAGTTTCCGACCAAATCTTAACTATGGCTACACCTTC CASSFRPNLNYGYTF
TRBJ2-1 15 many TRBV9 . TGTGCCAGCAGCCCTGGGGAGCGACTATACAATGAGCAGTTCTTC CASSPGERLYNEQFF
TRBJ1-5 16 . TRBV5-5 . TGTGCCAGCAGCCCCCTCCCGGTCGAGAGCAATCAGCCCCAGCATTTT CASSPLPVESNQPQHF
TRBJ1-2 14 few TRBV7-9 TRBD1 TGTGCCAGCAGCTCTGGGACAGACAGGGGTGGCTACACCTTC CASSSGTDRGGYTF
TRBJ2-2 18 few TRBV27 TRBD1 TGTGCCAGCAGTCCATCCGGGACAGGGGGCTACATCGGCGGGGAGCTGTTTTTT CASSPSGTGGYIGGELFF
TRBJ1-1 14 few TRBV4-1 . TGCGCCAGCAGCCGGGTACAGGGTAAGGATGAAGCTTTCTTT CASSRVQGKDEAFF
TRBJ1-2 15 few TRBV20-1 TRBD1 TGCAGTGCTAGAGATACGGAGACAGGGGTTTATGGCTACACCTTC CSARDTETGVYGYTF
TRBJ1-2 15 few TRBV9 . TGTGCCAGCAGCGTAGAGTCAGACACAATCTATGGCTACACCTTC CASSVESDTIYGYTF
TRBJ2-5 17 . TRBV7-2 . TGTGCCAGCAGGTCTGGCGGGGCCACCTCACCTCAAGAGACCCAGTACTTC CASRSGGATSPQETQYF
TRBJ2-5 17 . TRBV3-2 . TGTGCCTCCTGCCATTATACCGGGACAGGGGGCTCAGAGACCCAGTACTTC CASCHYTGTGGSETQYF
TRBJ1-2 12 . TRBV6-1 . TGTGCCAGCAGGGACGGGGCTGGTGGCTACACCTTC CASRDGAGGYTF
TRBJ1-4 19 . TRBV5-6 . TGTGCCAGCTGTCAGATCACAGGGCCCGATGGTTCGACTAATGAAAAACTGTTTTTT CASCQITGPDGSTNEKLFF
TRBJ2-1 14 . TRBV27 . TGTGCCAGCAGTTTAGGGGGGTCGGGCAATGAGCTGTTCTTC CASSLGGSGNELFF
TRBJ2-3 17 . TRBV15 . TGTGCCACCAGCAGAGGAAGGCAGGGCCTTGGCACAGATACGCAGTATTTT CATSRGRQGLGTDTQYF
TRBJ1-5 16 . TRBV4-2 . TGTGCCAGCAGCTCTACCCGGGGCCCTAGCAATCAGCCCCAGCATTTT CASSSTRGPSNQPQHF
TRBJ1-5 17 . TRBV9 . TGTGCCAGCAGCGTAGATGCGTCGGGGGTCGGCAATCAGCCCCAGCATTTT CASSVDASGVGNQPQHF
TRBJ2-5 15 . TRBV7-9 . TGTGCCAGCAGCTTACCTATCCTTTTGCAAGAGACCCAGTACTTC CASSLPILLQETQYF
TRBJ2-1 15 few TRBV5-1 TRBD2 TGCGCCAGCAGCTTCTTAGCGGGGGGTGTGAATGAGCAGTTCTTC CASSFLAGGVNEQFF
TRBJ1-4 14 few TRBV6-1 . TGTGCCAGCAGACAACACAGATTTAGCGAAAAACTGTTTTTT CASRQHRFSEKLFF
TRBJ1-3 13 few TRBV12-3/TRBV12-4 . TGTGCCAGCAGTTTGGACTCTGGAAACACCATATATTTT CASSLDSGNTIYF
TRBJ1-5 14 . TRBV19 . TGTGCCAGTAGTCGTTTGGGGAACAATCAGCCCCAGCATTTT CASSRLGNNQPQHF
TRBJ2-1 16 . TRBV2 . TGTGCCAGCAGTCCCGACCGGGTGGAGGGGTACAATGAGCAGTTCTTC CASSPDRVEGYNEQFF
TRBJ1-4 13 many TRBV7-2 . TGTGCCAGCCAGACAGCAACTAATGAAAAACTGTTTTTT CASQTATNEKLFF
TRBJ2-6 15 . TRBV7-9 . TGTGCCAGCAGCCGGACCCTCTCTGGGGCCAACGTCCTGACTTTC CASSRTLSGANVLTF
TRBJ2-4 16 few TRBV7-9 . TGTGCCAGCAGCCCCCCGCTAGGTTTAGCCAAAAACATTCAGTACTTC CASSPPLGLAKNIQYF
TRBJ1-1 14 . TRBV6-2/TRBV6-3 . TGTGCCAGCAGTTATGTGGACGGAATCCGTGAAGCTTTCTTT CASSYVDGIREAFF